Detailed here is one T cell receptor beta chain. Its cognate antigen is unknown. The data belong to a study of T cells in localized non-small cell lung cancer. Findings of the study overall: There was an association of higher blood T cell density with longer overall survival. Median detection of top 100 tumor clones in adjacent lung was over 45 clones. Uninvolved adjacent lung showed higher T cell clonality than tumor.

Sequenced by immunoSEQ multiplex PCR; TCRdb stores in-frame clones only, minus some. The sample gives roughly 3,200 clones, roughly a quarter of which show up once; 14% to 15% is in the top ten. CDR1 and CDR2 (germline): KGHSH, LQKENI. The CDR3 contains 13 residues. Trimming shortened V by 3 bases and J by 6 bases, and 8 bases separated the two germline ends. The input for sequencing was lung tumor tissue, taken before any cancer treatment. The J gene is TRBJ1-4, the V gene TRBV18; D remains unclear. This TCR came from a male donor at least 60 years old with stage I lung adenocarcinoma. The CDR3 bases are TGTGCCAGCTCACCGGGGAGCGATGAAAAACTGTTTTTT. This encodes CASSPGSDEKLFF. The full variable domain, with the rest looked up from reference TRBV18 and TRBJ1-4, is NAGVMQNPRHLVRRRGQEARLRCSPMKGHSHVYWYRQLPEEGLKFMVYLQKENIIDESGMPKERFSAEFPKEGPSILRIQQVVRGDSAAYFCASSPGSDEKLFFGSGTQLSVL.